This T cell receptor beta chain appears in the sequencing data of a study of PD-1 blockade in mismatch repair-deficient tumors. CDR1 and CDR2 from the germline V gene are GTSNPN and SVGIG (reference sequence). V lost 0 bases and J lost 5, with 9 bases in between. CDR3 length equals 13 residues. Clones were read by immunoSEQ multiplex PCR, and TCRdb kept only the in-frame ones, dropping some. The sample has roughly 120,000 clones, roughly 86% seen once; the top ten hold roughly 10%. This specimen was peripheral blood, taken 70 to 72 weeks after starting pembrolizumab. V usage is TRBV30 and J usage is TRBJ2-3; D unclear. This clonotype originated in an adult with mismatch repair-deficient cancer. The CDR3 region is CAWSVLIGDTQYF. The CDR3 nucleotides read TGTGCCTGGAGTGTACTTATAGGAGATACGCAGTATTTT.